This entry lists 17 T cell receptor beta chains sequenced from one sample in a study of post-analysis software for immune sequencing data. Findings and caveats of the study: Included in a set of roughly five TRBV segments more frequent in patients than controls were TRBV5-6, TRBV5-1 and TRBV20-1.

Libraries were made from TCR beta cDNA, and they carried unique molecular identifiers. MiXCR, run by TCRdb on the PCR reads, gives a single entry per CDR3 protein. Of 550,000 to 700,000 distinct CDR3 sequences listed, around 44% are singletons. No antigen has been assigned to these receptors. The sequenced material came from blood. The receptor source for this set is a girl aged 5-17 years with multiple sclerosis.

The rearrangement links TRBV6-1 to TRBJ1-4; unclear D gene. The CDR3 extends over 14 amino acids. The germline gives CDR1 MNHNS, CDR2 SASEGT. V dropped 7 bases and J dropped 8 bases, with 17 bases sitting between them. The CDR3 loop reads CASTLYDVREKLFF. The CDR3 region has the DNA TGTGCCAGCACCCTGTACGACGTACGGGAAAAACTGTTTTTT.

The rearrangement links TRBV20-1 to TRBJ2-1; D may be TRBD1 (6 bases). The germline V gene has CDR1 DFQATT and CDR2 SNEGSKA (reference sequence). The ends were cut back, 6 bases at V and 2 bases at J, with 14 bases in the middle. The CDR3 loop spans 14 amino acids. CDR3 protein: CSALRQGTYNEQFF. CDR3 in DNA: TGCAGTGCCCTACGGCAGGGGACCTACAATGAGCAGTTCTTC.

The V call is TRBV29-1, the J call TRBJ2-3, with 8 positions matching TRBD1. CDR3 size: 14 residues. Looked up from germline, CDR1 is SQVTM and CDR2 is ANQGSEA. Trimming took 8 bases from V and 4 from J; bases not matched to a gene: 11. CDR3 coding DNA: TGCAGCCACCATTCCAGGGGGCGCGCAGATACGCAGTATTTT. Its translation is CSHHSRGRADTQYF.

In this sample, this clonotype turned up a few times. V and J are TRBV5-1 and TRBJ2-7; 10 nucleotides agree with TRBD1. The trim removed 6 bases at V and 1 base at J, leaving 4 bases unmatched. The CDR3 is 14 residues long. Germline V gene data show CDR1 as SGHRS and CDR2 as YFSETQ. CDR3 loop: CASNTGQGSYEQYF. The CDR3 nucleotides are TGCGCCAGCAACACGGGACAGGGGTCCTACGAGCAGTACTTC. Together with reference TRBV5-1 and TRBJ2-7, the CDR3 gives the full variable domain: KAGVTQTPRYLIKTRGQQVTLSCSPISGHRSVSWYQQTPGQGLQFLFEYFSETQRNKGNFPGRFSGRQFSNSRSEMNVSTLELGDSALYLCASNTGQGSYEQYFGPGTRLTVT.

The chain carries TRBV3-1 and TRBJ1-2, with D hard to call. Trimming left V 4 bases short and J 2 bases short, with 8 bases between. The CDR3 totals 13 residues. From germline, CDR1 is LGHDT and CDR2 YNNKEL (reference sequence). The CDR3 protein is CASSPLDNYGYTF. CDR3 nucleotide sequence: TGTGCCAGCAGCCCGCTGGACAACTATGGCTACACCTTC.

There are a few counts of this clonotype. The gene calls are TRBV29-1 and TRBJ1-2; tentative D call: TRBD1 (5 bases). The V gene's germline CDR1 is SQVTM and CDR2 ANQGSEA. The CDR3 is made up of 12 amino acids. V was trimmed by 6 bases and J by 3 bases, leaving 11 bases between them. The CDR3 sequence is CSVLRGDYGYTF. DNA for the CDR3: TGCAGCGTCCTTAGGGGTGACTATGGCTACACCTTC.

The CDR3 spells CASSSILAGGGETQYF. For the CDR3, the DNA is TGTGCCAGCAGTTCGATACTAGCGGGAGGAGGTGAGACCCAGTACTTC. V gene TRBV4-2 combines with J gene TRBJ2-7; the match to TRBD2 covers 12 bases. The J call is in doubt because the DNA end fits TRBJ2-5 better. The CDR3 loop spans 16 amino acids. Germline V lookup: CDR1 LGHNA, CDR2 YNFKEQ.

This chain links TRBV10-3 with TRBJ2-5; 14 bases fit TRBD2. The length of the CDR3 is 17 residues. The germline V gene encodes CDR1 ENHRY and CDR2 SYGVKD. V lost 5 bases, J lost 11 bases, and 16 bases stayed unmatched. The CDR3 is CAISPGLAGGNRDEQYF. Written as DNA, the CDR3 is TGTGCCATCAGTCCTGGACTAGCGGGAGGAAATAGGGATGAGCAGTACTTC.

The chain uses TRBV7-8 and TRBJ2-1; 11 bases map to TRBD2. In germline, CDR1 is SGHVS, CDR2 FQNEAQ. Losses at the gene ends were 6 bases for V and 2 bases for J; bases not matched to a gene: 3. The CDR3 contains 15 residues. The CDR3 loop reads CASRLAGDAYNEQFF. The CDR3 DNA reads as TGTGCCAGCAGACTAGCGGGAGACGCCTACAATGAGCAGTTCTTC.

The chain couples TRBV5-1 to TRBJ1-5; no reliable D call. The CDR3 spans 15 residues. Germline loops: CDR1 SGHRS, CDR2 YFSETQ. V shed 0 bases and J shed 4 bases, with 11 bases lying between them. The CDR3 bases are TGCGCCAGCAGCTTGGATGGTACCCCTAATCAGCCCCAGCATTTT. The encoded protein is CASSLDGTPNQPQHF.

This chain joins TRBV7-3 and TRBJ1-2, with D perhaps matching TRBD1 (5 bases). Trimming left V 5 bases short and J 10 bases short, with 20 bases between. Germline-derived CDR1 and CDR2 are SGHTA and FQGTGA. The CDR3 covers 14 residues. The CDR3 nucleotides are TGTGCCAGCAGCCTCCTTATGGGGGGACCTAACTACACCTTC. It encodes CASSLLMGGPNYTF.

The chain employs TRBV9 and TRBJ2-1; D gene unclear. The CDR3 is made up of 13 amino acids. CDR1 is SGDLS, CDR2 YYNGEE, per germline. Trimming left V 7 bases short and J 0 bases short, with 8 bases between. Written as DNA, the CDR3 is TGTGCCAGCGGCCGCTACTCCTACAATGAGCAGTTCTTC. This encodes CASGRYSYNEQFF.

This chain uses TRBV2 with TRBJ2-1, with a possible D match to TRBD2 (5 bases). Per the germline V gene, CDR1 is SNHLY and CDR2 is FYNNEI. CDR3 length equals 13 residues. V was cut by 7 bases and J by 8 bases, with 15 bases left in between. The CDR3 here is CASMPGEGYEQFF. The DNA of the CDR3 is TGTGCCAGCATGCCCGGGGAAGGCTATGAGCAGTTCTTC.

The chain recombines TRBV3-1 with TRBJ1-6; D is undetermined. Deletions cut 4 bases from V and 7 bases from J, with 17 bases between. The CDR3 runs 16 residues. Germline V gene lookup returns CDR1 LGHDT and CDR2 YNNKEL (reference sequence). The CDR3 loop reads CASSLGGGDINSPLHF. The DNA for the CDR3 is TGTGCCAGCAGCCTAGGCGGCGGAGACATCAATTCACCCCTCCACTTT.

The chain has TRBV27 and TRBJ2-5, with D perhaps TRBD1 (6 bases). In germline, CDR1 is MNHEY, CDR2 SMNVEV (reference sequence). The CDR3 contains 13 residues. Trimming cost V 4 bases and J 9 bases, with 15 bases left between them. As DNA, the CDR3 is TGTGCCAGCAGTTCGGACAGTCCGGAGGCCCAGTACTTC. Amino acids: CASSSDSPEAQYF.

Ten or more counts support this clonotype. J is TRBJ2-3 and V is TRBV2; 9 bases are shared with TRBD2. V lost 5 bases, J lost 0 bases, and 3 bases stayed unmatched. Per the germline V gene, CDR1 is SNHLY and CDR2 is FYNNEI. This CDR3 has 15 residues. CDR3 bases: TGTGCCAGCAGTCAGACTAGCGGCAGCACAGATACGCAGTATTTT. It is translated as CASSQTSGSTDTQYF.

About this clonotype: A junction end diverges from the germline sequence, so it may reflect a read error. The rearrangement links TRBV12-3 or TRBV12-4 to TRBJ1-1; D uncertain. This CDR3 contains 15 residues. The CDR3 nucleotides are TGTGCCGGCAGTTGGACGGCGGGAAGCAACACTGAAGCTTTCTTT. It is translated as CAGSWTAGSNTEAFF.